These T cell receptor beta chains were read from a single sample in a study of PD-1 blockade in classical Hodgkin lymphoma. Generated by immunoSEQ multiplex PCR, the TCRdb table keeps only in-frame clones and is missing some. The table has 15,000 to 20,000 clones, 75% to 85% seen once; the top ten hold about 4.5%. Sequencing used peripheral blood mononuclear cells (PBMCs), obtained at baseline. The receptors derive from a human donor with classical Hodgkin lymphoma. CDR3s include the opening cysteine and the closing phenylalanine or tryptophan. A D gene is named only where the DNA matches it firmly. For some rows the clone size is stated as once, few or many, or as a class when expanded; others skip it.

- TRBJ1-1 TRBV4-2 - TGTGCCAGCAGCTTGGAGGCTAGTGTCGGAGCTGAAGCTTTCTTT CASSLEASVGAEAFF
TRBD1 TRBJ2-7 TRBV6-5 - TGTGCCAGCAGTTACGACAGGGGGACCTACGAGCAGTACTTC CASSYDRGTYEQYF
- TRBJ2-3 TRBV19 once TGTGCCAGTAGTATAGATCCCAACAGGGAGGGAGATACGCAGTATTTT CASSIDPNREGDTQYF
- TRBJ1-1 TRBV7-9 - TGTGCCAGCAGCTTAGCTTCTCAGGGGTCGGGAGCTTTCTTT CASSLASQGSGAFF
TRBD1 TRBJ1-1 TRBV28 - TGTGCCAGCAGTTTCCGGACAGGGAACGTAAGGGCTTTCTTT CASSFRTGNVRAFF
- TRBJ2-3 TRBV7-2 - TGTGCCAGCAGTACAGTCACAGATACGCAGTATTTT CASSTVTDTQYF
- TRBJ1-1 TRBV19 - TGTGCCAGTAGTATAGGGCAGTTAAACACTGAAGCTTTCTTT CASSIGQLNTEAFF
- TRBJ1-1 TRBV7-6 once TGTGCCAGCAGCTTAGACCCCGGGGGGACTGAAGCTTTCTTT CASSLDPGGTEAFF
- TRBJ2-5 TRBV12-1 - TGTGCCAGCAGCTCGCATCCGGGACAGGGGCAAGAGACCCAGTACTTC CASSSHPGQGQETQYF
- TRBJ1-4 TRBV6-1 - TGTGCCAGCAGTGAAGCATCGGCCAGGGTGGAAAAACTGTTTTTT CASSEASARVEKLFF
- TRBJ1-2 TRBV10-1 - TGCGCCAGCACTTGCAGGGCAAACTATGGCTACACCTTC CASTCRANYGYTF
- TRBJ1-5 TRBV25-1 few TGTGCCATCCGAAGGTGGGGCAATCAGCCCCAGCATTTT CAIRRWGNQPQHF
- TRBJ2-5 TRBV5-6 - TGTGCCAGCAGCTTTGGAGAGACCCAGTACTTC CASSFGETQYF
- TRBJ2-1 TRBV4-1 - TGCGCCAGCAGCCAAGAAGGGGGTGCTTGGGATGAGCAGTTCTTC CASSQEGGAWDEQFF
- TRBJ2-5 TRBV6-5 - TGTGCCAGCAGCCGGACAGCAAAAGAGACCCAGTACTTC CASSRTAKETQYF
TRBD1 TRBJ1-1 TRBV7-9 - TGTGCCAGCAGGCGGGAGGACAGGCCCAACACTGAAGCTTTCTTT CASRREDRPNTEAFF
TRBD2 TRBJ2-2 TRBV5-1 - TGCGCCAGCAGTTGGACTAGCGGGGGGGCCGGGGAGCTGTTTTTT CASSWTSGGAGELFF
- TRBJ2-2 TRBV7-2 - TGTGCCAGCAGCTTAGCGCCGCCAGGCACCGGGGAGCTGTTTTTT CASSLAPPGTGELFF
TRBD2 TRBJ2-7 TRBV11-2 - TGTGCCAGCAGCTCGATCGGGACTAGCGGCTACGAGCAGTACTTC CASSSIGTSGYEQYF
- TRBJ2-3 TRBV21-1 - TGTGCCAGCAGCAATTCGATTAGCACAGATACGCAGTATTTT CASSNSISTDTQYF
- TRBJ1-4 TRBV27 once TGTGCCAGCAGTCCTCTCCCGACCCGGCAGGGAAAACTGTTTTTT CASSPLPTRQGKLFF
- TRBJ2-7 TRBV6-5 few TGTGCCACCTCGGACTCTTCGGGGGAGCAGTACTTC CATSDSSGEQYF
- TRBJ2-7 TRBV27 - TGTGCCAGCAGTTTAGGCCCCCCCTACGAGCAGTACTTC CASSLGPPYEQYF
TRBD1 TRBJ2-7 TRBV5-6 - TGTGCCAGCAGGAGGACAGGCTACGAGCAGTACTTC CASRRTGYEQYF
- TRBJ2-5 TRBV2 - TGTGCCAGCAGACCGACTAGGGGGGGCAGATCAGAGACCCAGTACTTC CASRPTRGGRSETQYF
- TRBJ2-5 TRBV18 - TGTGCCAGCTCACCACCGAATGGAGGAGAGACCCAGTACTTC CASSPPNGGETQYF
TRBD2 TRBJ2-1 TRBV6-5 - TGTGCCAGCAGGTATAGCGGGGACTACAATGAGCAGTTCTTC CASRYSGDYNEQFF
TRBD2 TRBJ2-5 TRBV18 - TGTGCCAGCTCCCTCAGCGGGGAGCCAAAAGAGACCCAGTACTTC CASSLSGEPKETQYF
- TRBJ2-2 TRBV7-9 - TGTGCCAGCAGCTTAGGAGGGGCCCAGAACACCGGGGAGCTGTTTTTT CASSLGGAQNTGELFF